Included here is one TCR beta chain sequence, with context. The target antigen is unknown. Produced via immunoSEQ multiplex PCR; TCRdb's table is partial and in-frame only. The data contain roughly 19,000 clones, over 75% of them singletons. This sample stems from a study of T cells in tumors after PD-1 blockade. The wider study: Some patients also took daily vismodegib 150 mg during anti-PD-1 treatment. General study findings and limits: Peripheral recruitment is suggested, as some novel exhausted tumor clones were in pre-treatment blood.

The CDR3 has 14 amino acids. Trimming at V came to 6 bases and at J to 8 bases, leaving 8 bases not matched to a gene. Germline V lookup: CDR1 SQVTM, CDR2 ANQGSEA. Here the sequenced sample was PBMCs, taken after anti-PD-1 therapy. J is TRBJ2-2 and V is TRBV29-1; 11 bases match TRBD2. The sequence was collected from a human donor with advanced basal cell or squamous cell carcinoma (not recorded which). The CDR3 region is CSVSGLAVGGELFF. DNA of the CDR3: TGCAGCGTATCGGGACTAGCGGTCGGAGGGGAGCTGTTTTTT.